This entry concerns a single T cell receptor (beta chain). The antigen is not known. These data are taken from a study of post-analysis software for immune sequencing data. About the study: Progressive-relapsing, secondary progressive and relapsing-remitting multiple sclerosis were among the disease courses included. Whole-study results and caveats: Compared with controls, patients had more of 4 to 6 TRBV segments, including TRBV5-6, TRBV5-1 and TRBV20-1. People with multiple sclerosis had a significantly lower normalized Chao1 diversity than controls did. Batch-mates among the samples co-clustered strongly by F measure.

The length of the CDR3 is 13 residues. Germline CDR1 is MGHRA and CDR2 is YSYEKL. The V end lost 1 base, the J end lost 6 bases, and 9 bases lay between the germline ends. Each TCR beta cDNA library carried unique molecular identifiers. TCRdb used MiXCR to reprocess the PCR reads, holding one entry per CDR3 protein. The table lists about 400,000 distinct CDR3 sequences, around 37% of them singletons. Sequenced: blood. This clonotype was sampled from a girl aged 10 to 17 with multiple sclerosis. This chain connects TRBV4-1 to TRBJ1-1; D is unclear. CDR3 residues: CASSQGTTSEAFF. In DNA form, the CDR3 reads TGCGCCAGCAGCCAAGGGACCACCTCTGAAGCTTTCTTT.